The next 21 T cell receptor beta chains were all read from a single sample in a study of vaccination effects on CD4 cells after COVID-19 (dated by TCRdb to 2022 to 2024). For these TCRs, the target antigens are not known. Library prep was done by the immunoSEQ multiplex PCR assay. The clones in this table, taken by TCRdb from immuneACCESS, are in-frame only. Not every clone is retained; where verified, under half of the shortfall comes from an unresolved V gene, and the cause of the rest is unknown. The sample has about 45,000 clones on record, roughly 80% of them singletons. Under 30% of the sample belongs to the ten largest clones. In the ViraFEST assay, PBMC were stimulated with viral peptide pools, and antigen-specific CD4+ T cell clonotypes were then identified by expansion using TCR sequencing. After 10 to 11 days of culture, CD4+ T cells were isolated with the EasySep CD4+ T cell isolation kit. PCR-confirmed SARS-CoV-2 infection had occurred in convalescent patients between March and December 2020, before the Alpha, Beta and Delta variants emerged in the United States.

Sequencing used CD4+ T cells from PBMCs cultured with a peptide pool, obtained before COVID-19 vaccination. These receptors came from a human donor who had a prior SARS-CoV-2 infection.

Regarding this clone: An end of the junction differs from the germline gene, which may be a read error. The V gene is TRBV7-7, the J gene TRBJ1-2; D may be TRBD1 (6 bases). The CDR3 has 18 amino acids. The germline CDR1 and CDR2 sequences are SSHAT and FNYEAQ (reference sequence). CDR3 DNA sequence: TGTGCTAGCAGTCGAAACCCCGCCCATCCGGGACACTTCTATGGCTACACCTTC. It specifies CASSRNPAHPGHFYGYTF.

The chain has TRBV2 and TRBJ1-2, with TRBD1 as a possible D gene (5 bases). V lost 4 bases to trimming and J lost 2 bases, with 5 bases between them. There are 12 residues in the CDR3. CDR1 is SNHLY, CDR2 FYNNEI, per germline. CDR3 bases: TGTGCCAGCAGTGGGGACAACTATGGCTACACCTTC. Its translation: CASSGDNYGYTF. The variable domain in full, completed from reference TRBV2 and TRBJ1-2, reads EPEVTQTPSHQVTQMGQEVILRCVPISNHLYFYWYRQILGQKVEFLVSFYNNEISEKSEIFDDQFSVERPDGSNFTLKIRSTKLEDSAMYFCASSGDNYGYTFGSGTRLTVV.

This chain uses TRBV3-1 (or the pseudogene TRBV3-2) with TRBJ2-7; TRBD1 might be the D (6 bases). The V gene lost 6 bases and the J gene lost 4 bases, with 16 bases spanning the gap. The germline V gene has CDR1 LGHDT and CDR2 YNNKEL (reference sequence). CDR3 size: 14 residues. The CDR3 here is CASSRTGQDYEQYF. The DNA of the CDR3 is TGTGCCAGCAGTCGGACGGGACAAGATTACGAGCAGTACTTC.

The sample holds a few counts of this clone. The rearrangement links TRBV5-1 to TRBJ2-7; 14 bases are a match to TRBD2. Germline CDR1 SGHRS, CDR2 YFSETQ. Unmatched junction bases numbered 2, after V lost 7 bases and J lost 5 bases. This CDR3 is built from 13 residues. This chain's CDR3 is CASGLAGGHEQYF. As DNA, the CDR3 is TGCGCCAGCGGACTAGCGGGGGGACACGAGCAGTACTTC.

The chain couples TRBV10-3 to TRBJ2-7; D may correspond to TRBD1 or TRBD2 (5 bases each). The V end was cut by 0 bases, the J end by 6 bases, with 15 bases between. The CDR3 is made up of 15 amino acids. CDR1 and CDR2 from the germline V gene are ENHRY and SYGVKD. The CDR3 is CAISESAGTSIEQYF. The CDR3 coding sequence is TGTGCCATCAGTGAGTCGGCAGGGACCTCTATCGAGCAGTACTTC.

This sequence joins TRBV5-6 and TRBJ1-4; no definite D call. Per the germline V gene, CDR1 is SGHDT and CDR2 is YYEEEE. V was shortened by 0 bases and J by 3 bases, with 12 bases between the two germline ends. The CDR3 contains 16 residues. CDR3 coding DNA: TGTGCCAGCAGCTTGGAGCCGGGTTGGTCTAATGAAAAACTGTTTTTT. Its translation: CASSLEPGWSNEKLFF.

This clone was observed once. In nucleotides, the CDR3 is TGCAGCGTTGGCGGGGAAGATAATTCACCCCTCCACTTT. It codes for CSVGGEDNSPLHF. The V and J genes are TRBV29-1 and TRBJ1-6; D is unclear. V dropped 4 bases and J dropped 5 bases, with 9 bases sitting between them. The germline V gene has CDR1 SQVTM and CDR2 ANQGSEA. CDR3 length: 13 residues.

The rearrangement joins TRBV30 to TRBJ2-7; 7 bases map to TRBD2. This CDR3 region has 14 residues. Germline V gene sequence: CDR1 GTSNPN, CDR2 SVGIG (reference sequence). The V and J ends lost 0 bases and 3 bases, in that order; junction bases with no gene match: 5. In nucleotides, the CDR3 is TGTGCCTGGAGTGTACTCGGCGGGAGCTACGAGCAGTACTTC. It is translated as CAWSVLGGSYEQYF.

CDR3 DNA sequence: TGTGCCAGCAGGAGGGGACTCCTCGGAGTCCCAGATACGCAGTATTTT. As protein: CASRRGLLGVPDTQYF. V gene TRBV6-6 combines with J gene TRBJ2-3, with a tentative D call TRBD2 (6 bases). CDR3 length: 16 amino acids. V was pared by 6 bases and J by 4 bases, with 20 bases between. Germline V gene sequence: CDR1 MNHNY, CDR2 SVGAGI (reference sequence).

The chain is built from TRBV6-5 and TRBJ2-7, with 7 bases matching TRBD1. There are 12 residues in the CDR3. After removal of 7 bases from V and 7 bases from J, the junction contained 7 bases not matched to a gene. Germline V gene data show CDR1 as MNHEY and CDR2 as SVGAGI. Here the CDR3 DNA reads TGTGCCAGCAACGACAGGGTAGGTGAGCAGTACTTC. As protein: CASNDRVGEQYF.

This chain links TRBV3-1 (or the pseudogene TRBV3-2) with TRBJ2-2; possibly TRBD2 for D (6 bases). V was pared by 2 bases and J by 0 bases, with 7 bases between. In germline, CDR1 is LGHDT, CDR2 YNNKEL (reference sequence). The CDR3 sequence is 15 residues long. The CDR3 spells CASSQWGANTGELFF. CDR3 DNA: TGTGCCAGCAGCCAATGGGGGGCGAACACCGGGGAGCTGTTTTTT.

This chain connects TRBV7-6 to TRBJ2-5; D is possibly TRBD1 or TRBD2 (5 bases each). V was pared by 2 bases and J by 5 bases, with 15 bases between. The CDR3 is 15 amino acids. Germline V CDR1 and CDR2: SGHVS, FNYEAQ. The DNA of the CDR3 is TGTGCCAGCAGCTTAACGGTGCAGGGCGGGGAGACCCAGTACTTC. Protein sequence: CASSLTVQGGETQYF.

The genes are TRBV4-2 and TRBJ2-2; 9 nucleotides match TRBD1. This CDR3 has 17 residues. Germline CDR1 is LGHNA and CDR2 is YNFKEQ. The ends lost 4 bases at V and 8 bases at J; junction bases unmatched: 14. The CDR3 coding sequence is TGTGCCAGCAGCCCACCCTCCGGGACAGGGCAAACGGGGGAGCTGTTTTTT. It yields the protein CASSPPSGTGQTGELFF.

V gene TRBV5-4 combines with J gene TRBJ2-3, with 12 bases that match TRBD2. Germline values: CDR1 SGHNT, CDR2 YYREEE (reference sequence). The CDR3 has 16 amino acids. V shed 3 bases and J 4 bases; nucleotides not matched to a gene: 6. The CDR3 is CASSYLAGGPSDTQYF. The CDR3 bases are TGTGCCAGCAGCTATCTAGCGGGGGGGCCGTCAGATACGCAGTATTTT.

The chain combines TRBV7-2 with TRBJ2-1, with D possibly matching TRBD2 (6 bases). The CDR3 has 13 residues. Trimming removed 2 bases at V and 10 bases at J, with 12 bases between. Germline CDR1 SGHTA, CDR2 FQGNSA. CDR3 DNA sequence: TGTGCCAGCAGCTTAAATCGGGAGCGGGAGCAGTTCTTC. It specifies CASSLNREREQFF. The full variable domain, rest sourced from reference TRBV7-2 and TRBJ2-1, is GAGVSQSPSNKVTEKGKDVELRCDPISGHTALYWYRQSLGQGLEFLIYFQGNSAPDKSGLPSDRFSAERTGGSVSTLTIQRTQQEDSAVYLCASSLNREREQFFGPGTRLTVL.

The chain has TRBV2 and TRBJ2-3; tentative D call: TRBD2 (5 bases). Germline lookup yields CDR1 SNHLY and CDR2 FYNNEI. The CDR3 has 15 amino acids. V lost 2 bases to trimming and J lost 6 bases, with 15 bases between them. In DNA, the CDR3 is TGTGCCAGCAGTGAATCAACACTAGGCGGGGATACGCAGTATTTT. It yields the protein CASSESTLGGDTQYF.

V gene TRBV27 combines with J gene TRBJ2-1; 10 bases agree with TRBD2. With 5 bases clipped from V and 1 base from J, the junction kept 11 bases outside the gene matches. The CDR3 loop spans 18 amino acids. Per the germline V gene, CDR1 is MNHEY and CDR2 is SMNVEV (reference sequence). CDR3 residues: CASSKLRASGGSYNEQFF. CDR3 DNA sequence: TGTGCCAGCAGTAAGCTGAGGGCTAGCGGGGGATCCTACAATGAGCAGTTCTTC.

The chain links TRBV2 to TRBJ1-5, with D unclear. Per the germline V gene, CDR1 is SNHLY and CDR2 is FYNNEI. The V gene lost 7 bases and the J gene lost 1 base, with 8 bases spanning the gap. The CDR3 extends over 13 amino acids. CDR3 nucleotide sequence: TGTGCCAGCAAACTAGGGAGCAATCAGCCCCAGCATTTT. It encodes CASKLGSNQPQHF. The whole variable domain, remainder taken from reference TRBV2 and TRBJ1-5, is EPEVTQTPSHQVTQMGQEVILRCVPISNHLYFYWYRQILGQKVEFLVSFYNNEISEKSEIFDDQFSVERPDGSNFTLKIRSTKLEDSAMYFCASKLGSNQPQHFGDGTRLSIL.

There are a few counts of this clone. This sequence joins TRBV2 and TRBJ1-2; D might be TRBD1 (5 bases). CDR1 is SNHLY, CDR2 FYNNEI, per germline. CDR3 size: 12 residues. V lost 6 bases and J 7 bases, leaving 12 bases between the germline ends. The CDR3 DNA reads TGTGCCAGCAGCACAGGTAGACGTGGCTACACCTTC. This sequence encodes CASSTGRRGYTF.

This rearrangement joins TRBV5-1 to TRBJ1-3; 7 bases map to TRBD1. Germline V gene data show CDR1 as SGHRS and CDR2 as YFSETQ. Losses at the gene ends were 1 base for V and 4 bases for J; bases not matched to a gene: 8. The CDR3 runs to 16 residues. The chain's CDR3 is CASSLIPGQAGNTIYF. In nucleotides, the CDR3 is TGCGCCAGCAGCTTGATTCCCGGACAGGCGGGAAACACCATATATTTT.

The chain links TRBV5-1 to TRBJ1-4; TRBD1 matches at 7 bases. This CDR3 has 13 residues. CDR1 SGHRS and CDR2 YFSETQ come from the germline V gene. With 7 bases clipped from V and 3 bases from J, the junction kept 3 bases outside the gene matches. CDR3 DNA: TGCGCCAGCGCAGGGGGGGCTAATGAAAAACTGTTTTTT. Translation gives CASAGGANEKLFF.